This TCR beta chain was recovered during a study of shared clonotypes between healthy human individuals. CD45RO-negative CD8 cells positively selected for CCR7 made up the naive population, which excluded terminally differentiated effector memory CD45RA+ cells. The assay was immunoSEQ multiplex PCR, and TCRdb's table has in-frame clones only and misses some. The sample holds 2 million to 2.5 million clones; 90% to 95% are singletons and the top ten take 1.5% to 2%. The specimen sequenced was naive CD8+ T cells from PBMCs. The sequence was collected from a man aged 18 to 29 in good health. Some clones in this sample may be carry-over from other donors' samples.

The chain's CDR3 is CASSYGEMNTEAFF. In nucleotides, the CDR3 is TGTGCCAGCAGTTACGGGGAAATGAACACTGAAGCTTTCTTT. V usage is TRBV6-5 and J usage is TRBJ1-1; no firm D call. The CDR3 extends over 14 amino acids. Trimming left V 2 bases short and J 0 bases short, with 7 bases between. CDR1 is MNHEY, CDR2 SVGAGI, per germline.